This is a list of T cell receptor beta chains from one sample in a study of regulatory T cells in long-lasting Graves disease. TCRdb re-called the multiplex PCR reads with MiXCR, one entry per CDR3 protein. Of roughly 510,000 distinct CDR3 sequences in the sample, about 16% were seen once. These data also formed part of another study, on T cells in Graves' hyperthyroidism and ophthalmopathy.

The sample consisted of peripheral blood mononuclear cells (PBMCs), taken at new diagnosis, from a patient treated with antithyroid drugs. The receptors come from a man younger than 35 with Graves disease. CDR3s include the opening cysteine and the closing phenylalanine or tryptophan. Each record gives: D gene, V gene, J gene, clone size, CDR3 DNA, CDR3 protein. A D gene is named only where the DNA matches it firmly. A row's size may be missing; if present it is once, few, many or a size class.

d_call: TRBD1; v_call: TRBV5-4; j_call: TRBJ1-2; clone_size: few; cdr3_nt: TGTGCCAGCAGCGCGGGACAGGGGAATGGCTACACCTTC; cdr3_aa: CASSAGQGNGYTF
d_call: NA; v_call: TRBV6-1; j_call: TRBJ2-7; clone_size: many; cdr3_nt: TGTGCCAGCAGTCACCTACTGTTGCGGGATGCCTCCTACGAGCAGTACTTC; cdr3_aa: CASSHLLLRDASYEQYF
d_call: NA; v_call: TRBV5-1; j_call: TRBJ2-1; clone_size: many; cdr3_nt: TGCGCCAGCAGCTTGGACTATGAGCAGTTCTTC; cdr3_aa: CASSLDYEQFF
d_call: TRBD2; v_call: TRBV13; j_call: TRBJ2-5; clone_size: many; cdr3_nt: TGTGCCAGCAGCTCATCTAGCGGAGAAGAGACCCAGTACTTC; cdr3_aa: CASSSSSGEETQYF
d_call: TRBD2; v_call: TRBV15; j_call: TRBJ2-3; clone_size: NA; cdr3_nt: TGTGCCACCAGACTCCTAGCGGGAGGGAGGGCAGATACGCAGTATTTT; cdr3_aa: CATRLLAGGRADTQYF
d_call: TRBD1; v_call: TRBV20-1; j_call: TRBJ2-7; clone_size: many; cdr3_nt: TGCAGTGCTAGCCTACAGGGGTTAGTGTACGAGCAGTACTTC; cdr3_aa: CSASLQGLVYEQYF
d_call: NA; v_call: TRBV2; j_call: TRBJ2-2; clone_size: few; cdr3_nt: TGTGCCAGCAGAACACAGGCGAACACCGGGGAGCTGTTTTTT; cdr3_aa: CASRTQANTGELFF
d_call: NA; v_call: TRBV15; j_call: TRBJ1-2; clone_size: once; cdr3_nt: TGTGCCACCAGCAGAGACTCTAACTATGGCTACACCTTC; cdr3_aa: CATSRDSNYGYTF
d_call: NA; v_call: TRBV12-3/TRBV12-4; j_call: TRBJ2-5; clone_size: many; cdr3_nt: TGTGCCAGCAGTTTAGGGTGGGAAGAGACCCAGTACTTC; cdr3_aa: CASSLGWEETQYF
d_call: NA; v_call: TRBV27; j_call: TRBJ2-2; clone_size: NA; cdr3_nt: TGTGCCAGCAGCCCTACGACTAGTTCCGGGGAGCTGTTTTTT; cdr3_aa: CASSPTTSSGELFF
d_call: NA; v_call: TRBV2; j_call: TRBJ2-4; clone_size: few; cdr3_nt: TGTGCCAGCAGTCAGATGGACAAAAACATTCAGTACTTC; cdr3_aa: CASSQMDKNIQYF
d_call: TRBD2; v_call: TRBV12-3/TRBV12-4; j_call: TRBJ2-1; clone_size: NA; cdr3_nt: TGTGCCAGCAGCGGGGGGACTAGCGGGCACTCCTACAATGAGCAGTTCTTC; cdr3_aa: CASSGGTSGHSYNEQFF
d_call: TRBD2; v_call: TRBV12-3/TRBV12-4; j_call: TRBJ2-7; clone_size: many; cdr3_nt: TGTGCCAGCAGTTCCCTCGGGACTAGCGGCTCCTACGAGCAGTACTTC; cdr3_aa: CASSSLGTSGSYEQYF
d_call: NA; v_call: TRBV24-1; j_call: TRBJ2-3; clone_size: NA; cdr3_nt: TGTGCCACCAGTGATTCCCGGGACAGCACAGATACGCAGTATTTT; cdr3_aa: CATSDSRDSTDTQYF
d_call: NA; v_call: TRBV7-2; j_call: TRBJ2-7; clone_size: many; cdr3_nt: TGTGCCAGCAGGAGGGGCGGGGCCCCCTACGAGCAGTACTTC; cdr3_aa: CASRRGGAPYEQYF
d_call: TRBD1; v_call: TRBV12-3/TRBV12-4; j_call: TRBJ1-5; clone_size: many; cdr3_nt: TGTGCCAGCAGTTCGGGACAGCGTAATCAGCCCCAGCATTTT; cdr3_aa: CASSSGQRNQPQHF